One and the same sample provided the 27 T cell receptor beta chains below, sequenced in a study of OX40 agonist ivuxolimab in advanced cancers. The method was immunoSEQ multiplex PCR; TCRdb's version includes in-frame clones alone and lacks a portion of them. Of roughly 11,000 clones in the sample, around four fifths were seen once. This specimen consisted of CD4+ or CD8+ T cells sorted from blood, obtained in a trial of the OX40 agonist ivuxolimab. The origin of the receptors is an adult with an advanced solid tumor such as melanoma, head and neck, liver or kidney cancer.

The chain uses TRBV5-4 and TRBJ1-2; D is uncertain. The V and J ends lost 0 bases and 5 bases respectively, with 11 bases between them. This CDR3 spans 14 amino acids. Germline V lookup: CDR1 SGHNT, CDR2 YYREEE (reference sequence). The CDR3 here is CASSLVSDPYGYTF. The CDR3 region has the DNA TGTGCCAGCAGCTTGGTTTCAGATCCTTATGGCTACACCTTC.

The V call is TRBV4-2, the J call TRBJ2-2; 11 positions agree with TRBD2. Germline trimming cut 3 bases from V and 4 bases from J; bases unmatched to any gene: 10. The CDR3 contains 18 residues. Germline assignment: CDR1 LGHNA and CDR2 YNFKEQ. The CDR3 loop reads CASSHQFSGGAITGELFF. CDR3 in DNA: TGTGCCAGCAGCCACCAATTTAGCGGGGGGGCCATCACCGGGGAGCTGTTTTTT.

This CDR3 is CASSLSAQAGNTIYF. The CDR3 bases are TGTGCCAGCAGTTTATCGGCCCAAGCTGGAAACACCATATATTTT. This sequence joins TRBV27 and TRBJ1-3; no clear D. V lost 0 bases and J 2 bases, leaving 8 bases between the germline ends. Germline assignment: CDR1 MNHEY and CDR2 SMNVEV (reference sequence). The CDR3 is 15 amino acids.

This clone turned up a few times. V is TRBV13 and J is TRBJ2-5; D not certain. The V and J ends lost 3 bases and 1 base respectively, with 12 bases between them. The CDR3 covers 15 residues. Germline CDR1 PRHDT, CDR2 FYEKMQ (reference sequence). CDR3 in amino acids: CASSFGVQTQETQYF. DNA for the CDR3: TGTGCCAGCAGCTTCGGCGTACAAACCCAAGAGACCCAGTACTTC.

The chain uses TRBV14 and TRBJ2-7; D gene unclear. The germline V gene has CDR1 SGHDN and CDR2 FVKESK. V shed 1 base and J shed 4 bases, with 8 bases lying between them. This CDR3 region has 13 residues. In DNA form, the CDR3 reads TGTGCCAGCAGCCAAGCCGGCCGGTACGAGCAGTACTTC. Encoded protein: CASSQAGRYEQYF.

This clone was seen once. The chain carries TRBV4-1 and TRBJ2-1, with 10 bases matching TRBD2. Germline V gene sequence: CDR1 MGHRA, CDR2 YSYEKL. V dropped 1 base and J dropped 2; count of bases not matched to a gene: 17. CDR3 length equals 21 residues. CDR3 loop: CASSQVRIAASGGSPYNEQFF. The CDR3, as DNA: TGCGCCAGCAGCCAAGTGAGGATAGCGGCTAGCGGGGGATCTCCCTACAATGAGCAGTTCTTC.

J is TRBJ2-1 and V is TRBV7-3; 10 nucleotides agree with TRBD1. This CDR3 spans 16 amino acids. Losses at the gene ends were 5 bases for V and 4 bases for J; bases not matched to a gene: 8. Germline-derived CDR1 and CDR2 are SGHTA and FQGTGA. The CDR3 nucleotides read TGTGCCAGCAGCACGACAGGGGGCGAGTGGTACAATGAGCAGTTCTTC. It codes for CASSTTGGEWYNEQFF.

This rearrangement joins TRBV19 to TRBJ2-1; 11 bases align to TRBD2. This CDR3 spans 15 amino acids. V shed 4 bases and J 3 bases; nucleotides not matched to a gene: 2. Germline assignment: CDR1 LNHDA and CDR2 SQIVND (reference sequence). The CDR3 DNA reads as TGTGCCAGTAGTACGACTAGCGGGGACTACAATGAGCAGTTCTTC. Its translation is CASSTTSGDYNEQFF. The variable domain in full, completed from reference TRBV19 and TRBJ2-1, reads DGGITQSPKYLFRKEGQNVTLSCEQNLNHDAMYWYRQDPGQGLRLIYYSQIVNDFQKGDIAEGYSVSREKKESFPLTVTSAQKNPTAFYLCASSTTSGDYNEQFFGPGTRLTVL.

V gene TRBV5-5 combines with J gene TRBJ1-2; possibly TRBD1 for D (5 bases). The CDR3 has 13 amino acids. V gave up 0 bases and J gave up 8 bases, with 11 bases separating them. Germline V gene sequence: CDR1 SGHKS, CDR2 YYEKEE (reference sequence). The CDR3 is CASSLVRDGGYTF. CDR3 nucleotides: TGTGCCAGCAGCTTGGTACGGGACGGGGGCTACACCTTC.

In DNA form, the CDR3 reads TGTGCCAGCAGTTACTCGGGTAGCGGGGGCTACAATGAGCAGTTCTTC. This translates into CASSYSGSGGYNEQFF. This chain links TRBV6-5 with TRBJ2-1; 9 bases fit TRBD2. The CDR3 runs 16 residues. Germline V gene data show CDR1 as MNHEY and CDR2 as SVGAGI. With 0 bases clipped from V and 3 bases from J, the junction kept 3 bases outside the gene matches.

The CDR3 region is CASTSGQGAGETQYF. CDR3 nucleotide sequence: TGTGCCAGTACCTCGGGACAGGGGGCGGGGGAGACCCAGTACTTC. V is TRBV19 and J is TRBJ2-5, with TRBD1 matching over 12 bases. CDR1 LNHDA and CDR2 SQIVND come from the germline V gene (reference sequence). V trimming: 7 bases; J trimming: 5 bases; junction bases outside the gene matches: 8. The CDR3 has 15 amino acids. The whole variable domain, remainder taken from reference TRBV19 and TRBJ2-5, is DGGITQSPKYLFRKEGQNVTLSCEQNLNHDAMYWYRQDPGQGLRLIYYSQIVNDFQKGDIAEGYSVSREKKESFPLTVTSAQKNPTAFYLCASTSGQGAGETQYFGPGTRLLVL.

The chain carries TRBV6-5 and TRBJ1-1; D gene uncertain. Germline V lookup: CDR1 MNHEY, CDR2 SVGAGI. The CDR3 extends over 15 amino acids. V was clipped by 7 bases and J by 1 base, with 16 bases between them. The CDR3 here is CASKSLVTANTEAFF. The CDR3 DNA is TGTGCCAGCAAGTCCTTGGTTACAGCGAACACTGAAGCTTTCTTT.

The V call is TRBV4-1, the J call TRBJ1-1; D might be TRBD1 (5 bases). Deletions cut 0 bases from V and 1 base from J, with 15 bases between. CDR3 length: 17 amino acids. Germline-derived CDR1 and CDR2 are MGHRA and YSYEKL. CDR3 bases: TGCGCCAGCAGCCAAGATCTCCAGGGCCCCCCGAACACTGAAGCTTTCTTT. Translation gives CASSQDLQGPPNTEAFF.

The chain links TRBV4-2 to TRBJ1-6; D is possibly TRBD1 (6 bases). V was clipped by 4 bases and J by 7 bases, with 17 bases between them. Germline CDR1 is LGHNA and CDR2 is YNFKEQ. CDR3 length: 16 residues. Here the CDR3 reads CASSPDGGAWNSPLHF. The CDR3 DNA reads TGTGCCAGCAGCCCGGATGGGGGCGCGTGGAATTCACCCCTCCACTTT.

The genes are TRBV7-6 and TRBJ1-2; D not certain. The germline CDR1 and CDR2 sequences are SGHVS and FNYEAQ. The CDR3 has 16 amino acids. The V and J ends lost 4 bases and 2 bases respectively, with 17 bases between them. CDR3 DNA: TGTGCCAGCAGCTCGGCTCCCGATGGTCCCAACTATGGCTACACCTTC. Translated, it gives CASSSAPDGPNYGYTF.

V gene TRBV28 combines with J gene TRBJ2-3, with TRBD1 identical over 9 bases. Germline V gene sequence: CDR1 MDHEN, CDR2 SYDVKM. Losses at the gene ends were 6 bases for V and 4 bases for J; bases not matched to a gene: 11. This CDR3 comprises 16 residues. The CDR3: CASRQWTGEEADTQYF. In DNA form, the CDR3 reads TGTGCCAGCAGGCAATGGACAGGGGAAGAGGCAGATACGCAGTATTTT.

The V call is TRBV5-5, the J call TRBJ1-4; no clear D gene. Germline values: CDR1 SGHKS, CDR2 YYEKEE (reference sequence). V was clipped by 2 bases and J by 3 bases, with 8 bases between them. The CDR3 runs 14 residues. CDR3 region: CASSFLGSNEKLFF. The DNA of the CDR3 is TGTGCCAGCAGCTTTTTGGGGTCTAATGAAAAACTGTTTTTT. Drawing the rest from reference TRBV5-5 and TRBJ1-4, the complete variable domain is DAGVTQSPTHLIKTRGQQVTLRCSPISGHKSVSWYQQVLGQGPQFIFQYYEKEERGRGNFPDRFSARQFPNYSSELNVNALLLGDSALYLCASSFLGSNEKLFFGSGTQLSVL.

The rearrangement joins TRBV19 to TRBJ1-2; D unresolved. The CDR3 has 17 residues. From germline, CDR1 is LNHDA and CDR2 SQIVND (reference sequence). V lost 0 bases, J lost 6 bases, and 20 bases lay in between. The chain's CDR3 is CASSIDLATSTYDGYTF. Here the CDR3 DNA reads TGTGCCAGTAGTATAGATCTTGCCACCTCCACGTACGATGGCTACACCTTC.

The table lists this clone with a count of one. The chain employs TRBV10-1 and TRBJ2-1; the D is unclear. The CDR3 runs 15 residues. The germline CDR1 and CDR2 sequences are WNHNN and SYGVQD (reference sequence). Trimming took off 4 bases at V and 2 bases at J, with 12 bases between the two ends. CDR3: CASSAVRGPYNEQFF. CDR3 DNA sequence: TGCGCCAGCAGTGCCGTGAGAGGTCCCTACAATGAGCAGTTCTTC.

This chain connects TRBV5-4 to TRBJ1-6; D call uncertain. This CDR3 is built from 14 residues. V shed 0 bases and J shed 6 bases, with 7 bases lying between them. Germline V gene lookup returns CDR1 SGHNT and CDR2 YYREEE (reference sequence). The CDR3, as DNA: TGTGCCAGCAGCTTGGAGCGGTCTAATTCACCCCTCCACTTT. Residues: CASSLERSNSPLHF.

The CDR3: CASEEPVPLYGYTF. CDR3 sequence (DNA): TGTGCCAGCGAAGAACCGGTCCCACTCTATGGCTACACCTTC. The V and J genes are TRBV6-1 and TRBJ1-2, with D unresolved. There are 14 residues in the CDR3. Germline loops: CDR1 MNHNS, CDR2 SASEGT. Deletions cut 8 bases from V and 4 bases from J, with 17 bases between.

CDR3 region: CASSPAGWDYEQYF. CDR3 in DNA: TGTGCCAGCAGTCCAGCCGGTTGGGACTACGAGCAGTACTTC. The chain carries TRBV6-1 and TRBJ2-7; D ambiguous. CDR3 size: 14 residues. Per germline, CDR1 MNHNS and CDR2 SASEGT. V was shortened by 5 bases and J by 3 bases, with 14 bases between the two germline ends.

V is TRBV9 and J is TRBJ2-3; possibly TRBD1 for D (7 bases). V was pared by 3 bases and J by 5 bases, with 19 bases between. The length of the CDR3 is 16 residues. Looked up from germline, CDR1 is SGDLS and CDR2 is YYNGEE. The DNA for the CDR3 is TGTGCCAGCAGCGGAGGCGGGACAGCGGTCGGAGATACGCAGTATTTT. This sequence encodes CASSGGGTAVGDTQYF. The variable domain in full, with the rest retrieved from reference TRBV9 and TRBJ2-3, is DSGVTQTPKHLITATGQRVTLRCSPRSGDLSVYWYQQSLDQGLQFLIQYYNGEERAKGNILERFSAQQFPDLHSELNLSSLELGDSALYFCASSGGGTAVGDTQYFGPGTRLTVL.

The chain joins TRBV7-6 to TRBJ2-1, with a weak D call TRBD2 (5 bases). The CDR3 runs to 16 residues. Trimming removed 1 base from V and 0 bases from J, with 10 bases in between. Looked up from germline, CDR1 is SGHVS and CDR2 is FNYEAQ. CDR3 bases: TGTGCCAGCAGCTTAGGGAGCGGAAACTCCTACAATGAGCAGTTCTTC. This sequence encodes CASSLGSGNSYNEQFF.

The chain couples TRBV10-1 to TRBJ2-3, with D possibly matching TRBD2 (5 bases). Germline values: CDR1 WNHNN, CDR2 SYGVQD (reference sequence). The CDR3 contains 16 residues. The V gene lost 0 bases and the J gene lost 1 base, with 11 bases spanning the gap. The CDR3 region has the DNA TGCGCCAGCAGTGAGTCTAGTTGGCGGGGCACAGATACGCAGTATTTT. It encodes CASSESSWRGTDTQYF.

This clone has just one count. The chain links TRBV7-7 to TRBJ1-1; tentatively, D is TRBD1 (5 bases). The CDR3 covers 13 residues. Germline lookup yields CDR1 SSHAT and CDR2 FNYEAQ (reference sequence). The germline V and J ends were trimmed by 5 bases and 6 bases, with 13 bases remaining between them. Written as DNA, the CDR3 is TGTGCCAGCAGCCCGGGGGGGGGAGCTGAAGCTTTCTTT. Its protein is CASSPGGGAEAFF. The whole variable domain, filled in from reference TRBV7-7 and TRBJ1-1, reads GAGVSQSPRYKVTKRGQDVTLRCDPISSHATLYWYQQALGQGPEFLTYFNYEAQPDKSGLPSDRFSAERPEGSISTLTIQRTEQRDSAMYRCASSPGGGAEAFFGQGTRLTVV.

This clone was seen a single time. The chain employs TRBV7-2 and TRBJ1-2; TRBD1 agrees at 12 bases. The J segment lost 8 bases and the V segment lost 5 bases, leaving 12 bases of the junction unmatched. Germline CDR1 and CDR2: SGHTA and FQGNSA. The CDR3 contains 16 residues. As DNA, the CDR3 is TGTGCCAGCAGCATAGGGACAGGGGGCTTTAGAGGAGGCTACACCTTC. Its translation: CASSIGTGGFRGGYTF.